This paragraph reports one TCR beta chain. No antigen is known for it. This sample stems from a study of blood T cells in healthy people across ages. Study-wide findings and caveats: Observed TCR beta diversity per million T cells went down as age went up. This fall followed a roughly linear course with age.

Germline loops: CDR1 LGHNA, CDR2 YSLEER. V shed 1 base and J shed 1 base, with 13 bases lying between them. The CDR3 length is 16 residues. Sample-barcoded 5' priming and a J-beta primer mix drove a second PCR of roughly 6 to 12 cycles. One entry per CDR3 protein, called by TCRdb with MiXCR from the 5' RACE reads. The sample yields approximately 940,000 distinct CDR3 sequences, 45% to 50% seen once. This rearrangement joins TRBV4-3 to TRBJ1-1; D possibly corresponds to TRBD1 (6 bases). This clonotype was obtained from a man aged 25-45 years in good health. Source material: blood. CDR3 amino acids: CASSQAQGHENTEAFF. CDR3 DNA sequence: TGCGCCAGCAGCCAAGCCCAGGGACACGAGAACACTGAAGCTTTCTTT.